The rows below give T cell receptor beta chains drawn from one sample of a study of graft-versus-host responses after intestinal transplantation. Their target antigens are unknown. Assay: immunoSEQ multiplex PCR; the TCRdb copy retains only in-frame clones and omits some. Of 45,000 to 60,000 clones in the sample, 90% to 95% were seen once. The sample was unstimulated CD8+ T cells sorted from spleen or lymph node cells, taken before transplant. All receptors derive from a human donor who was the organ donor for an intestinal transplant. CDR3s leave out the opening cysteine and the closing phenylalanine or tryptophan. Clone sizes are given selectively: once, few, many, or a class where the clone is expanded.

j_call: TRBJ2-1; clone_size: NA; v_call: TRBV30; cdr3_aa: AWSTSGGHEQF
j_call: TRBJ2-7; clone_size: NA; v_call: TRBV29-1; cdr3_aa: SVWDAGSSYGQY
j_call: TRBJ2-1; clone_size: NA; v_call: TRBV11-3; cdr3_aa: ASSLDSGLAYNEQF
j_call: TRBJ1-4; clone_size: NA; v_call: TRBV9; cdr3_aa: ASSPDSATNEKLF
j_call: TRBJ2-1; clone_size: NA; v_call: TRBV10-3; cdr3_aa: AISELAGTSSYNEQF
j_call: TRBJ1-5; clone_size: NA; v_call: TRBV2; cdr3_aa: ASSERLEGGQPQH
j_call: TRBJ1-4; clone_size: NA; v_call: TRBV29-1; cdr3_aa: SVELSVGGYEKLF
j_call: TRBJ2-7; clone_size: once; v_call: TRBV5-6; cdr3_aa: ASSMMTGNSYEQY
j_call: TRBJ1-1; clone_size: NA; v_call: TRBV19; cdr3_aa: ASSISANTEAF
j_call: TRBJ1-2; clone_size: NA; v_call: TRBV28; cdr3_aa: ASSFVPGAAKELSREANYGYT
j_call: TRBJ1-5; clone_size: NA; v_call: TRBV28; cdr3_aa: ASHPRTGHQPQH
j_call: TRBJ2-2; clone_size: NA; v_call: TRBV4-3; cdr3_aa: ASRSGLNTGELF
j_call: TRBJ1-6; clone_size: NA; v_call: TRBV11-2; cdr3_aa: ASRDLNSPLH
j_call: TRBJ1-5; clone_size: NA; v_call: TRBV7-3; cdr3_aa: ASSRTVGQPQH
j_call: TRBJ1-1; clone_size: once; v_call: TRBV19; cdr3_aa: ASSSGQGGDEAF
j_call: TRBJ2-3; clone_size: NA; v_call: TRBV7-9; cdr3_aa: ASLGGTDTQY
j_call: TRBJ2-7; clone_size: few; v_call: TRBV21-1; cdr3_aa: ASSKAPWTSDYEQY
j_call: TRBJ2-3; clone_size: NA; v_call: TRBV7-8; cdr3_aa: ASSYAGQGTDTQY